This section outlines one TCR beta chain sequence together with its context. No antigen is known for it. Qualities for individual bases were not recorded, and no much larger clone is one base off. This specimen comes from a study of cytomegalovirus exposure and HLA in healthy donors (dated by TCRdb to 2015 to 2018). As for the study more broadly: According to a later analysis, the approximately 120 validation repertoires were produced on the same platform as the 700 or so repertoires of the first cohort. In addition to the first cohort of around 670 subjects, a separate validation cohort of 120 different subjects was used. The aim of the study was to test whether cataloging public T cell receptors could identify signatures of past pathogen exposure. High-throughput TCR immunosequencing, statistical association of individual TCRs with disease status, and machine learning were combined to predict cytomegalovirus infection status.

Via the germline V gene (reference sequence), CDR1 is MNHEY and CDR2 SMNVEV. V loses 4 bases at its end and J loses 4 bases; junction bases beyond the gene matches: 7. Counted from cysteine to phenylalanine, this CDR3 has 15 amino acids. Only CDR3 DNA is held: 45 bases, read in frame from base 1. Libraries came from the immunoSEQ multiplex PCR assay. The study's processing was this. A statistical classification framework was built to diagnose cytomegalovirus status from the catalog of TCR beta chain sequences. Sourced from immuneACCESS, this table was stored by TCRdb with only in-frame sequences that have V and J called. A share of the clones is absent; for the studies checked, an unresolved V gene accounts for under half, and the remainder has no known explanation. For V, J and clone size, that table is used; D and trimming come from the DNA. In all, the sample holds 150,000 to 200,000 clones, and roughly three quarters of those were seen once. Of the sample, roughly 1.2% falls within the top ten clones.

The investigation overall reported the following: The validation cohort had no HLA typing available for a later analysis, so co-occurrence within that cohort was assessed over all 130 or so repertoires. According to the authors, the approach could potentially be generalized to other disease states and immunological phenotypes. In vitro tests confirmed that a few of the cytomegalovirus-associated TCR beta chains recognize cytomegalovirus antigens. Most TCR sequences were observed very rarely across donors, whereas some public TCRs were present in many individuals. The study listed 150 to 200 TCR beta chains as associated with cytomegalovirus. A later analysis found that TCRs clustered in the first cohort also tended to co-occur in the roughly 120 validation repertoires, with approximately 95% of cluster scores above 0. The classifier was reported to diagnose cytomegalovirus status with high specificity and sensitivity in both the original and validation cohorts.

Donors formed part of the validation cohort, which comprised approximately 130 subjects and was distinct from the first cohort of several hundred subjects. The TCR originated in a woman in her twenties or thirties in good health and CMV-seronegative. The sequenced sample was PBMCs. Here the chain combines TRBV27 and TRBJ1-5; a stretch of 7 junction bases matches TRBD1. The nucleotide sequence is TGTGCCAGCAGTTCCCGGACAGGTGGTAATCAGCCCCAGCATTTT. It translates to CASSSRTGGNQPQHF.